These 5 T cell receptor beta chains were all obtained from the same sample, sequenced in a study of blood T cells in healthy people across ages. Next came a second PCR, run for roughly 6 to 11 cycles, which used a sample-barcoded 5' primer along with a J-beta primer mix. TCRdb re-analysed the 5' RACE reads in MiXCR, keeping a single row per CDR3 protein. The table records approximately 1,700,000 distinct CDR3 sequences, about 39% of them present only once. The sequencing input was blood. Receptors were obtained from a human donor in good health.

The sample holds a few counts of this clonotype. The chain combines TRBV7-2 with TRBJ2-3, with 8 bases fitting TRBD2. The CDR3 consists of 16 residues. Germline V gene sequence: CDR1 SGHTA, CDR2 FQGNSA. Losses at the gene ends were 6 bases for V and 1 base for J; bases not matched to a gene: 9. The CDR3: CASRKAGGARTDTQYF. In DNA, the CDR3 is TGTGCCAGCAGGAAAGCCGGGGGGGCTCGCACAGATACGCAGTATTTT.

This clonotype has just a few counts. The chain links TRBV5-5 to TRBJ2-6; no definite D call. The V and J ends lost 2 bases and 2 bases respectively, with 8 bases between them. Germline CDR1 is SGHKS and CDR2 is YYEKEE (reference sequence). CDR3 length equals 15 residues. The CDR3 sequence is CASSFMGPGANVLTF. The CDR3 nucleotides are TGTGCCAGCAGCTTCATGGGTCCTGGGGCCAACGTCCTGACTTTC.

The V call is TRBV2, the J call TRBJ2-2, with D maybe TRBD2 (5 bases). V was clipped by 8 bases and J by 1 base, with 8 bases between them. From germline, CDR1 is SNHLY and CDR2 FYNNEI. CDR3 length: 13 amino acids. CDR3 bases: TGTGCCAGCTCGGGGAGGAACACCGGGGAGCTGTTTTTT. The encoded protein is CASSGRNTGELFF.

V and J are TRBV5-1 and TRBJ2-2; 14 bases map to TRBD2. Germline assignment: CDR1 SGHRS and CDR2 YFSETQ. V shed 4 bases and J 2 bases; nucleotides not matched to a gene: 4. This CDR3 is 17 amino acids long. This chain's CDR3 is CASSKGLAGANTGELFF. In DNA, the CDR3 is TGCGCCAGCAGCAAGGGACTAGCGGGGGCAAACACCGGGGAGCTGTTTTTT.

This clonotype was observed a handful of times. The genes are TRBV7-2 and TRBJ2-4; D not resolved. The J call could be wrong; TRBJ2-7 is a better fit for the DNA end. The CDR3 covers 15 residues. Germline CDR1 and CDR2: SGHTA and FQGNSA. The CDR3 nucleotides are TGTGCCAGCAGCCTCTCCTGGACGGATAACTACGAGCAGTACTTC. Amino acid sequence: CASSLSWTDNYEQYF.